The 10 T cell receptor beta chains below were found in one sample sequenced in a study of T-cell memory formation after mild COVID-19. TCRdb used MiXCR to reprocess the 5' RACE reads, holding one entry per CDR3 protein. The repertoire holds 300,000 to 400,000 distinct CDR3 sequences, with 15% to 20% as singletons. The sequencing sample was made of PBMCs or a T cell subset sorted from them (not recorded which). The origin of the receptors is a man aged 18 to 29 who had mild COVID-19 (a few samples of this study predate the infection). Cell type and time point are not known.

This clonotype was detected only a few times. The rearrangement links TRBV5-1 to TRBJ2-1; 8 bases match TRBD2. In germline, CDR1 is SGHRS, CDR2 YFSETQ. This CDR3 comprises 16 residues. J was trimmed by 4 bases and V by 4 bases; bases with no gene match: 10. CDR3 DNA: TGCGCCAGCAGCCTGCACCCGGGGGGGGATTACAATGAGCAGTTCTTC. Translated: CASSLHPGGDYNEQFF.

The J gene is TRBJ2-1, the V gene TRBV19; 13 bases fit TRBD2. In germline, CDR1 is LNHDA, CDR2 SQIVND (reference sequence). The V gene end was trimmed by 6 bases and the J gene end by 2 bases; junction bases not matched to a gene: 1. This CDR3 contains 15 residues. CDR3 in amino acids: CASSTSGGAYNEQFF. The CDR3 DNA follows: TGTGCCAGTAGCACTAGCGGGGGGGCCTACAATGAGCAGTTCTTC.

This chain joins TRBV7-2 and TRBJ2-2, with a tentative D call TRBD2 (7 bases). V was clipped by 8 bases and J by 2 bases, with 12 bases between them. There are 14 residues in the CDR3. The germline gives CDR1 SGHTA, CDR2 FQGNSA. CDR3 protein: CASRGGGNTGELFF. The CDR3 DNA reads as TGTGCCAGCCGAGGGGGGGGCAACACCGGGGAGCTGTTTTTT. Variable domain in full (rest from reference TRBV7-2 and TRBJ2-2): GAGVSQSPSNKVTEKGKDVELRCDPISGHTALYWYRQSLGQGLEFLIYFQGNSAPDKSGLPSDRFSAERTGGSVSTLTIQRTQQEDSAVYLCASRGGGNTGELFFGEGSRLTVL.

In this sample, this clonotype turned up a few times. The chain has TRBV18 and TRBJ1-5, with D tentatively TRBD1 (6 bases). V dropped 5 bases and J dropped 5 bases, with 13 bases sitting between them. The CDR3 sequence is 14 residues long. Germline V gene sequence: CDR1 KGHSH, CDR2 LQKENI. The CDR3 DNA is TGTGCCAGCTCAGGGGGGGCTCGAGATCAGCCCCAGCATTTT. This sequence encodes CASSGGARDQPQHF.

This clonotype was counted a few times. V usage is TRBV12-3 or TRBV12-4 and J usage is TRBJ1-5, with 7 bases identical to TRBD1. The CDR3 spans 15 residues. Trimming at V came to 1 base and at J to 8 bases, leaving 8 bases not matched to a gene. The CDR3 DNA sequence: TGTGCCAGCAGTTTAGGCGTTCAGGGGGGAGAGCCCCAGCATTTT. Translation: CASSLGVQGGEPQHF.

In its sample, this clonotype was seen a few times. This chain connects TRBV3-2 to TRBJ2-2; the DNA was not used to check the table's D call, TRBD1. TRBV3-2 is an annotated pseudogene. The CDR3 has 17 amino acids. CDR3 bases: TGTGCCAGCAGCCAGGACGGACAGGGGCCGAACGGCGGGGAGCTGTTTTTT. It yields the protein CASSQDGQGPNGGELFF.

This clonotype came up many times. V gene TRBV7-9 combines with J gene TRBJ2-1; TRBD2 agrees at 8 bases. Germline lookup yields CDR1 SEHNR and CDR2 FQNEAQ (reference sequence). The CDR3 is 15 amino acids. Losses at the gene ends were 4 bases for V and 2 bases for J; bases not matched to a gene: 4. CDR3 residues: CASSYRTSPYNEQFF. The CDR3 nucleotides are TGTGCCAGCAGCTACCGGACTAGCCCCTACAATGAGCAGTTCTTC.

This chain links TRBV19 with TRBJ2-2; 8 nucleotides align to TRBD2. The V segment lost 4 bases and the J segment 6 bases; nucleotides outside the gene matches: 4. This CDR3 contains 14 residues. In germline, CDR1 is LNHDA, CDR2 SQIVND (reference sequence). CDR3 in DNA: TGTGCCAGTAGTAACGGGGGGGCGGCCGGGGAGCTGTTTTTT. Encoded protein: CASSNGGAAGELFF.

This clonotype was detected only a few times. V is TRBV5-6 and J is TRBJ2-1; 8 nucleotides agree with TRBD2. J lost 0 bases, V lost 1 base, and 3 bases had no gene match. This CDR3 region has 16 residues. Germline lookup yields CDR1 SGHDT and CDR2 YYEEEE. CDR3 bases: TGTGCCAGCAGCTTGAGCGGGGGAAGCTCCTACAATGAGCAGTTCTTC. Protein product: CASSLSGGSSYNEQFF.

This clonotype was detected only a few times. V is TRBV5-1 and J is TRBJ2-4; 8 bases fit TRBD1. The CDR3 length is 16 residues. J gave up 3 bases and V 4 bases, and 9 bases lay outside the gene matches. From germline, CDR1 is SGHRS and CDR2 YFSETQ. CDR3 region: CASSPGQGGVKNIQYF. The CDR3 DNA reads as TGCGCCAGCAGCCCTGGACAGGGCGGCGTCAAAAACATTCAGTACTTC.